Listed below are T cell receptor beta chains from one sample, sequenced in a study of regulatory T cells in long-lasting Graves disease. TCRdb reprocessed the multiplex PCR reads via MiXCR and lists one record per CDR3 protein. The profile shows 400,000 to 500,000 distinct CDR3 sequences, approximately 23% of them singletons. Sequencing used peripheral blood mononuclear cells (PBMCs), obtained when the disease was refractory, from a patient treated with antithyroid drugs. The receptor set was obtained from a female donor with Graves disease. Each CDR3 is given with its conserved first and last residue. D genes are given only for firm matches. The size field is filled for only some rows; it gives once, few, many or a size class.

.	.	TRBJ1-1	TRBV6-2/TRBV6-3	TGTGCCAGCAGTTACGGGTCGGAGACCACTGAAGCTTTCTTT	CASSYGSETTEAFF
few	.	TRBJ2-1	TRBV28	TGTGCCAGCAGTTTATCGAGACGACAGCAGTTCTTC	CASSLSRRQQFF
few	.	TRBJ2-2	TRBV7-2	TGTGCCAGCAGCATTTACACCGGGGAGCTGTTTTTT	CASSIYTGELFF
few	.	TRBJ2-2	TRBV4-2	TGTGCCAGCAGCCAAGGGCCGGTCGCGAACACCGGGGAGCTGTTTTTT	CASSQGPVANTGELFF
.	TRBD1	TRBJ1-6	TRBV25-1	TGTGCCAGCAGTGGCCCCGGGACAGGCGTTTCACCCCTCCACTTT	CASSGPGTGVSPLHF
many	.	TRBJ1-1	TRBV2	TGTGCCAGCAGTGATCTGGACAAGAACACTGAAGCTTTCTTT	CASSDLDKNTEAFF
many	TRBD2	TRBJ2-7	TRBV2	TGTGCCAGCAGTGAAGTGGCAGGGAGGGCATCCTACGAGCAGTACTTC	CASSEVAGRASYEQYF
many	.	TRBJ2-5	TRBV6-1	TGTGCCAGCATTCAGCGAACAGGCGAGACCCAGTACTTC	CASIQRTGETQYF
.	.	TRBJ1-1	TRBV18	TGTGCCAGCTCACCGCTGACGGGCCACACTGAAGCTTTCTTT	CASSPLTGHTEAFF
many	.	TRBJ2-7	TRBV28	TGTGCCAGCAGTTCGGTTTCTAGGGCCTCTTATAGCTCCTACGAGCAGTACTTC	CASSSVSRASYSSYEQYF
many	.	TRBJ1-2	TRBV27	TGTGCCAGCAGTTCACAGTCTGGGTATGGCTACACCTTC	CASSSQSGYGYTF
.	.	TRBJ2-1	TRBV6-2/TRBV6-3	TGTGCCAGCAGTTACCTAATTGTCGATGAGCAGTTCTTC	CASSYLIVDEQFF
many	TRBD1	TRBJ1-4	TRBV27	TGTGCCAGCAGTTTATTTGGGACAGGGACTGAAAAACTGTTTTTT	CASSLFGTGTEKLFF
few	.	TRBJ1-5	TRBV6-1	TGTGCCAGCCTCAAGGACAGAAACAATCAGCCCCAGCATTTT	CASLKDRNNQPQHF
many	.	TRBJ2-7	TRBV28	TGTGCCAGCAGCCTGTCCGACGGGTTCTACGAGCAGTACTTC	CASSLSDGFYEQYF
few	.	TRBJ1-1	TRBV30	TGTGCCTGGAGTGTAAGTGTAACTGAAGCTTTCTTT	CAWSVSVTEAFF
.	TRBD1	TRBJ2-7	TRBV13	TGTGCCAGCAGCAGGGGACAGGGACTTGGAGAGCAGTACTTC	CASSRGQGLGEQYF
many	.	TRBJ1-2	TRBV6-5	TGTGCCAGCAGTTATGACAGGACTTATGGCTACACCTTC	CASSYDRTYGYTF